Following are 5 T cell receptor beta chains from one sample sequenced in a study of OX40 agonist ivuxolimab in advanced cancers. Here immunoSEQ multiplex PCR was the method, and the copy in TCRdb shows in-frame clones only, minus some. The repertoire includes around 110,000 clones, just over 90% of them detected once, and around 0.5% sits in the top ten. The source was CD4+ or CD8+ T cells sorted from blood, collected in a trial of the OX40 agonist ivuxolimab. The receptors were sampled from an adult with an advanced solid tumor such as melanoma, head and neck, liver or kidney cancer.

V and J are TRBV7-2 and TRBJ1-3; no clear D gene. This CDR3 region has 15 residues. Germline CDR1 SGHTA, CDR2 FQGNSA. V gave up 5 bases and J gave up 0 bases, with 11 bases separating them. The CDR3: CASSPDWSSGNTIYF. The CDR3 coding sequence is TGTGCCAGCAGCCCGGACTGGAGCTCTGGAAACACCATATATTTT.

The V call is TRBV29-1, the J call TRBJ2-7; possibly TRBD1 or TRBD2 for D (5 bases each). CDR1 and CDR2 (germline): SQVTM, ANQGSEA. Trimming left V 0 bases short and J 3 bases short, with 9 bases between. CDR3 length: 13 residues. The CDR3 DNA reads TGCAGCGTTGAAGATGGGGGTTACTACGAGCAGTACTTC. Its translation: CSVEDGGYYEQYF.

The chain carries TRBV5-6 and TRBJ1-2; 7 positions match TRBD1. With V trimmed by 4 bases and J by 6 bases, 9 bases remained unmatched. CDR1 is SGHDT and CDR2 is YYEEEE in the germline V gene. The CDR3 runs 14 residues. DNA of the CDR3: TGTGCCAGCAGCCCACTCGACAGGGTAGATGGCTACACCTTC. As protein: CASSPLDRVDGYTF.

The chain is built from TRBV10-3 and TRBJ2-5; D remains ambiguous. The ends were cut back, 0 bases at V and 11 bases at J, with 16 bases in the middle. Germline loops: CDR1 ENHRY, CDR2 SYGVKD. The CDR3 runs 14 residues. CDR3 protein: CAISESTDPLKQYF. The CDR3 region has the DNA TGTGCCATCAGTGAGTCGACGGATCCCCTCAAGCAGTACTTC.

The rearrangement joins TRBV18 to TRBJ2-3, with 7 nucleotides matching TRBD1. From germline, CDR1 is KGHSH and CDR2 LQKENI. V shed 5 bases, J shed 5 bases, and the junction held 10 bases outside the gene matches. This CDR3 spans 15 amino acids. CDR3 amino acids: CASSTTTGMVDTQYF. CDR3 DNA sequence: TGTGCCAGCTCAACGACGACAGGGATGGTAGATACGCAGTATTTT.